The next 13 T cell receptor beta chains were all read from a single sample in a study of glioma-infiltrating T cells after dendritic cell vaccination. TCRdb's copy holds only in-frame clones and misses some; the assay was immunoSEQ multiplex PCR. In the table there are around 62,000 clones, about 81% of which are singletons. The sequenced sample was blood, obtained before dendritic cell vaccination. Receptor source: a human donor with glioblastoma.

This clone was counted a single time. This sequence joins TRBV5-1 and TRBJ2-7; 11 nucleotides align to TRBD1. CDR3 length: 15 residues. The germline V gene encodes CDR1 SGHRS and CDR2 YFSETQ. Trimming took 4 bases from V and 4 from J; bases not matched to a gene: 7. The CDR3 DNA reads as TGCGCCAGCAGCGCCGGGGACAGGGGGGGGTACGAGCAGTACTTC. This encodes CASSAGDRGGYEQYF.

This chain joins TRBV6-1 and TRBJ2-3; 12 nucleotides align to TRBD2. The CDR3 spans 16 residues. Per the germline V gene, CDR1 is MNHNS and CDR2 is SASEGT. Unmatched junction bases numbered 5, after V lost 4 bases and J lost 3 bases. In nucleotides, the CDR3 is TGTGCCAGCAGTGGAACTAGCGGGGGGAGGACAGATACGCAGTATTTT. Protein product: CASSGTSGGRTDTQYF.

The V gene is TRBV10-3, the J gene TRBJ2-7; TRBD2 matches 9 bases. Per the germline V gene, CDR1 is ENHRY and CDR2 is SYGVKD. After removal of 2 bases from V and 2 bases from J, the junction contained 10 bases not matched to a gene. CDR3 length: 17 amino acids. CDR3 nucleotide sequence: TGTGCCATCAGTGAGCCAAAAACTAGCGGGTCCGCCTACGAGCAGTACTTC. Translated, it gives CAISEPKTSGSAYEQYF.

The chain combines TRBV5-3 with TRBJ2-7, with D maybe TRBD1 (6 bases). TRBV5-3 is sorted into the ORF group, with uncertain function. The CDR3 loop spans 13 amino acids. The ends were cut back, 0 bases at V and 7 bases at J, with 11 bases in the middle. CDR3 amino acids: CARSLATGVEQYF. Written as DNA, the CDR3 is TGTGCCAGAAGCTTGGCGACAGGCGTTGAGCAGTACTTC.

The J gene is TRBJ2-2, the V gene TRBV19; 9 nucleotides agree with TRBD1. The length of the CDR3 is 15 residues. With V trimmed by 9 bases and J by 4 bases, 9 bases remained unmatched. CDR1 LNHDA and CDR2 SQIVND come from the germline V gene (reference sequence). The CDR3 nucleotides read TGTGCCAGCAGGGGGGACAGGGCTTTCACCGGGGAGCTGTTTTTT. Its translation: CASRGDRAFTGELFF.

The V call is TRBV6-6, the J call TRBJ1-4, with D tentatively TRBD1 (6 bases). This CDR3 region has 13 residues. Per germline, CDR1 MNHNY and CDR2 SVGAGI (reference sequence). Trimming took off 5 bases at V and 8 bases at J, with 12 bases between the two ends. CDR3 in amino acids: CASSTGLREKLFF. The CDR3 coding sequence is TGTGCCAGCAGTACAGGGTTAAGGGAAAAACTGTTTTTT.

This clone was observed a single time. The V and J genes are TRBV4-2 and TRBJ2-1; D unclear. V was trimmed by 1 base and J by 3 bases, leaving 4 bases between them. This CDR3 has 13 amino acids. The germline V gene has CDR1 LGHNA and CDR2 YNFKEQ. CDR3 sequence reads: CASSQVHYNEQFF. CDR3 DNA sequence: TGTGCCAGCAGCCAAGTCCACTACAATGAGCAGTTCTTC.

The chain combines TRBV28 with TRBJ2-7, with TRBD1 identical over 9 bases. The germline CDR1 and CDR2 sequences are MDHEN and SYDVKM. The trim removed 5 bases at V and 3 bases at J, leaving 14 bases unmatched. The CDR3 spans 17 residues. CDR3 protein: CASSDFTDRDRDYEQYF. CDR3 bases: TGTGCCAGCAGTGATTTCACCGACCGGGACAGGGACTACGAGCAGTACTTC. Full variable domain (missing parts from reference TRBV28 and TRBJ2-7): DVKVTQSSRYLVKRTGEKVFLECVQDMDHENMFWYRQDPGLGLRLIYFSYDVKMKEKGDIPEGYSVSREKKERFSLILESASTNQTSMYLCASSDFTDRDRDYEQYFGPGTRLTVT.

Comments on this clone: In the same sample, other DNA sequences code for this CDR3. V usage is TRBV28 and J usage is TRBJ1-1; no clear D. The ends were cut back, 6 bases at V and 2 bases at J, with 10 bases in the middle. CDR3 size: 13 residues. Germline-derived CDR1 and CDR2 are MDHEN and SYDVKM. CDR3 nucleotide sequence: TGTGCCAGCAGAAACGAGTTTAACACTGAAGCTTTCTTT. Translating gives CASRNEFNTEAFF.

This clone was picked up a small number of times. The V and J genes are TRBV6-5 and TRBJ1-3; perhaps TRBD1 as D (5 bases). Germline values: CDR1 MNHEY, CDR2 SVGAGI. The CDR3 extends over 15 amino acids. V lost 5 bases and J lost 0, with 11 bases in between. The CDR3 here is CASSMEGYSGNTIYF. CDR3 DNA sequence: TGTGCCAGCAGTATGGAGGGGTACTCTGGAAACACCATATATTTT.

This clone came up once. The chain couples TRBV5-4 to TRBJ2-2; D is perhaps TRBD2 (6 bases). V was shortened by 4 bases and J by 0 bases, with 10 bases between the two germline ends. The CDR3 runs 15 residues. Germline V CDR1 and CDR2: SGHNT, YYREEE (reference sequence). The CDR3 loop reads CASSGGTANTGELFF. In nucleotides, the CDR3 is TGTGCCAGCAGCGGAGGGACGGCGAACACCGGGGAGCTGTTTTTT.

The chain recombines TRBV18 with TRBJ1-6; D may be TRBD1 (5 bases). CDR1 and CDR2 from the germline V gene are KGHSH and LQKENI. The CDR3 has 13 amino acids. Trimming stripped 6 bases from V and 4 bases from J, with 7 bases between. The CDR3, as DNA: TGTGCCAGCTCGGAGGGGTATAATTCACCCCTCCACTTT. Translated: CASSEGYNSPLHF.

This clone has more than one count but fewer than ten. This rearrangement joins TRBV9 to TRBJ2-2, with 7 bases aligning to TRBD1. J was trimmed by 3 bases and V by 4 bases; bases with no gene match: 6. The CDR3 spans 15 residues. The germline V gene encodes CDR1 SGDLS and CDR2 YYNGEE. CDR3 region: CASSIGGSDTGELFF. The DNA of the CDR3 is TGTGCCAGCAGCATAGGGGGCAGCGACACCGGGGAGCTGTTTTTT.